Below, one T cell receptor (beta chain) is given with its context. What it recognizes is unknown. The data stem from a study of blood T cells in healthy people across ages. Looking at the study overall: Researchers report that template switching captured about one barcoded beta molecule per two T cells.

In germline, CDR1 is SGHTA, CDR2 FQGNSA. Trimming pared 1 base from V and 5 bases from J, leaving 11 bases between. The CDR3 has 15 residues. At least 6.5 million PBMCs were isolated per sample. Study results and limitations: Shifts in expanded clonotypes may have been confounded by donor CMV status, which was unknown.

Primers used in a second PCR of about 7 to 12 cycles were a sample-barcoded 5' primer and a J-beta primer mix. There were at least 2.5 million CDR3-containing paired-end reads obtained from each sample. Using its own MiXCR run on the 5' RACE reads, TCRdb lists one record per CDR3 protein. The sample records hundreds of thousands of distinct CDR3 sequences, under 25% being singletons. This chain joins TRBV7-2 and TRBJ2-2; D possibly corresponds to TRBD2 (5 bases). What was sequenced was blood. This TCR was sampled from a man between 65 and 85 years old in good health. CDR3 DNA: TGTGCCAGCAGCTTAGGGGGAGTGAGGACCGGGGAGCTGTTTTTT. It encodes CASSLGGVRTGELFF.